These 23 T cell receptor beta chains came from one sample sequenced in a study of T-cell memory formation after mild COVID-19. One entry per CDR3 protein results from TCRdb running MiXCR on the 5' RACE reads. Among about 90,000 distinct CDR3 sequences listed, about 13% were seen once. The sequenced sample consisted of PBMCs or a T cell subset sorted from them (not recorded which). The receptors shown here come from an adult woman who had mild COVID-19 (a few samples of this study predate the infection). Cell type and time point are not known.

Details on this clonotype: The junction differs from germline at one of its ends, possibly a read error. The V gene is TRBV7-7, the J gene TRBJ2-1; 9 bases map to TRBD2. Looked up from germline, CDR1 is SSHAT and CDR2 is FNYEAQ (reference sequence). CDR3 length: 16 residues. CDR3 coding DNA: TGTGCTAGCAGCAGAAGAGGGACTAGCTCCGCCAATGAGCAGTTCTTC. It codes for CASSRRGTSSANEQFF.

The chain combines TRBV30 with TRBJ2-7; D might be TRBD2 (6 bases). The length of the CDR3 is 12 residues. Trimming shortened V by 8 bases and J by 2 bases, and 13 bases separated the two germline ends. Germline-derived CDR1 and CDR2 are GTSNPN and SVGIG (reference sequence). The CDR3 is CARESGTYEQYF. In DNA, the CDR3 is TGTGCCCGGGAGAGCGGAACCTACGAGCAGTACTTC.

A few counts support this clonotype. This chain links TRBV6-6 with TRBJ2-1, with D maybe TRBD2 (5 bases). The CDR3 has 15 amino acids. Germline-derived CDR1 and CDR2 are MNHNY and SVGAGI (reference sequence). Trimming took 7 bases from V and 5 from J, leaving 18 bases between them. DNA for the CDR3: TGTGCCAGCACTCAAACGGCCGGGGAACACAATGAGCAGTTCTTC. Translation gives CASTQTAGEHNEQFF.

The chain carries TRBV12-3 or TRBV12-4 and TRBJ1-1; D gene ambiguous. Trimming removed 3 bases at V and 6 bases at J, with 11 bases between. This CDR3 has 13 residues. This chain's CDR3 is CASSFGRAPEAFF. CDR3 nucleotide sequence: TGTGCCAGCAGTTTCGGGAGGGCCCCTGAAGCTTTCTTT.

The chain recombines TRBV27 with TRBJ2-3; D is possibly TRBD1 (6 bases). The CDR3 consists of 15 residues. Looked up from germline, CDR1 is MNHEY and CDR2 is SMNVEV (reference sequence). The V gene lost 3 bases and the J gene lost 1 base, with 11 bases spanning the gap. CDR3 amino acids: CASSFWWGRTDTQYF. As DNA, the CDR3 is TGTGCCAGCAGTTTCTGGTGGGGGCGCACAGATACGCAGTATTTT.

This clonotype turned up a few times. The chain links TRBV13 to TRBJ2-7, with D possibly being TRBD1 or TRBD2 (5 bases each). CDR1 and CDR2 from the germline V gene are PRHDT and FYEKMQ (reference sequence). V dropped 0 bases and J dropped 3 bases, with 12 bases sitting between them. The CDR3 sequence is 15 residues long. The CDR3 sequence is CASSLGHGAGYEQYF. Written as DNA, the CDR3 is TGTGCCAGCAGCTTAGGGCACGGGGCGGGCTACGAGCAGTACTTC.

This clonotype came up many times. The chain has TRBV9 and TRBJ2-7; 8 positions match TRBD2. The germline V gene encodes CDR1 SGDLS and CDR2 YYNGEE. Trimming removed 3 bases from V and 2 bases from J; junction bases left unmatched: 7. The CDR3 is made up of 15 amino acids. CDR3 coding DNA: TGTGCCAGCAGCGCTGAACCGGGACTAGCCTACGAGCAGTACTTC. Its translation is CASSAEPGLAYEQYF.

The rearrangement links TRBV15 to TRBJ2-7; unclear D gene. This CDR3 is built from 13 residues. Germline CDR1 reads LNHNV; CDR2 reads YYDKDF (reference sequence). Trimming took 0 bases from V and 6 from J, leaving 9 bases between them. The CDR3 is CATSREGFSEQYF. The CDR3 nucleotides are TGTGCCACCAGCAGAGAAGGCTTCTCCGAGCAGTACTTC.

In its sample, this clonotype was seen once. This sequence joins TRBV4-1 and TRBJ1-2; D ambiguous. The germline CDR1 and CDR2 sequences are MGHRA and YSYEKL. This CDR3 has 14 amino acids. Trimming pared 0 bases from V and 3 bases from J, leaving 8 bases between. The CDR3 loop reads CASSQDVRDYGYTF. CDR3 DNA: TGCGCCAGCAGCCAAGATGTCCGGGACTATGGCTACACCTTC.

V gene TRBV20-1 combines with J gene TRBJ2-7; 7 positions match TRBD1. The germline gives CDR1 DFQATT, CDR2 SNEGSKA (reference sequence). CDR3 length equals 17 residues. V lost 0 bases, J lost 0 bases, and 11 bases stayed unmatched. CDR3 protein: CSARDPPSDRSSYEQYF. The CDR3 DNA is TGCAGTGCTAGAGATCCCCCCTCGGACAGGTCCTCCTACGAGCAGTACTTC.

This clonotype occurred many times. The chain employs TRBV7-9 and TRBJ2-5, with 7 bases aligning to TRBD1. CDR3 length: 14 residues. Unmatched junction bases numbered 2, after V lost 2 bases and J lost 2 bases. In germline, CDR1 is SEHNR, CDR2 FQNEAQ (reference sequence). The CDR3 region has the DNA TGTGCCAGCAGCTTACCGGGACAGCAAGAGACCCAGTACTTC. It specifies CASSLPGQQETQYF.

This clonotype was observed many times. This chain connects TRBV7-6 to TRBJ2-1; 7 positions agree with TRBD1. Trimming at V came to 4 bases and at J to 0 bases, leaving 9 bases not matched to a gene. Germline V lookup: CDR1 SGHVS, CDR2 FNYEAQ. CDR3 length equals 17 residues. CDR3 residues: CASSSTGSRSSYNEQFF. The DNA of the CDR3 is TGTGCCAGCAGCTCGACAGGGAGCAGAAGCTCCTACAATGAGCAGTTCTTC.

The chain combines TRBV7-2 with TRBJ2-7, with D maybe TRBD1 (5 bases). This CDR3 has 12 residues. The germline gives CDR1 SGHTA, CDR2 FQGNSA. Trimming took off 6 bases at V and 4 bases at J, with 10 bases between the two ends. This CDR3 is CASSSTGYEQYF. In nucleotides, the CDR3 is TGTGCCAGCAGTTCAACAGGTTACGAGCAGTACTTC.

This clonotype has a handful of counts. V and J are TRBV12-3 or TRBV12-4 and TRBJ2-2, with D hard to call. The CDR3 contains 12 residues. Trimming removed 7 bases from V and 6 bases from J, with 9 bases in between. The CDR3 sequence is CASKGDAGELFF. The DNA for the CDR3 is TGTGCCAGCAAGGGTGACGCCGGGGAGCTGTTTTTT.

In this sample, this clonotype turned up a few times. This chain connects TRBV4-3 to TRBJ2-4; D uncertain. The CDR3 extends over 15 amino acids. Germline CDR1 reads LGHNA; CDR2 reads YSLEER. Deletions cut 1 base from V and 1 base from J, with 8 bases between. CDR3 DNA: TGCGCCAGCAGCCAAGCTAGGGCGGCCAAAAACATTCAGTACTTC. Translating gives CASSQARAAKNIQYF.

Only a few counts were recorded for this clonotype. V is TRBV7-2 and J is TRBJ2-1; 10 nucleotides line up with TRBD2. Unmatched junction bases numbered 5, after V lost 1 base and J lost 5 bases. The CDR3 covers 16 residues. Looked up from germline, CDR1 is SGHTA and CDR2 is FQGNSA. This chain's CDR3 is CASSLDFGLADNEQFF. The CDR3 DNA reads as TGTGCCAGCAGCTTAGATTTCGGACTAGCGGACAATGAGCAGTTCTTC.

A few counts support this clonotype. DNA of the CDR3: TGCGCCAGCAGCTTGGAAATAGCGGTGGACAGGGTGGCTCAGCCCCAGCATTTT. This sequence encodes CASSLEIAVDRVAQPQHF. This rearrangement joins TRBV5-1 to TRBJ1-5, with 8 bases fitting TRBD1. V trimming: 0 bases; J trimming: 6 bases; junction bases outside the gene matches: 14. The CDR3 runs to 18 residues. The germline V gene encodes CDR1 SGHRS and CDR2 YFSETQ.

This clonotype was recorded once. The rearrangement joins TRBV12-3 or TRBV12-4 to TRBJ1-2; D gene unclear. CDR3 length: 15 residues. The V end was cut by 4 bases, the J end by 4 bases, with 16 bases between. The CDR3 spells CASSYHPAIPYGYTF. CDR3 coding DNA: TGTGCCAGCAGTTATCACCCAGCTATCCCCTATGGCTACACCTTC.

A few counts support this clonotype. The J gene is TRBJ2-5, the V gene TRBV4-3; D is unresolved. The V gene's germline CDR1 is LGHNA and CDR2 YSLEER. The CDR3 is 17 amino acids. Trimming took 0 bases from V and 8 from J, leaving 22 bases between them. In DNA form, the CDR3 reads TGCGCCAGCAGCCAAGATTCTTCCGCCCGGGCCCTTGGAACCCAGTACTTC. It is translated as CASSQDSSARALGTQYF.

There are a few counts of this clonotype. CDR3 bases: TGTGCCAGCAGCTTAGGGGGCCGGGACTCCGATACGCAGTATTTT. It translates to CASSLGGRDSDTQYF. The rearrangement links TRBV11-2 to TRBJ2-3; D is possibly TRBD2 (6 bases). The V and J ends lost 1 base and 6 bases respectively, with 14 bases between them. The CDR3 is made up of 15 amino acids. Looked up from germline, CDR1 is SGHAT and CDR2 is FQNNGV.

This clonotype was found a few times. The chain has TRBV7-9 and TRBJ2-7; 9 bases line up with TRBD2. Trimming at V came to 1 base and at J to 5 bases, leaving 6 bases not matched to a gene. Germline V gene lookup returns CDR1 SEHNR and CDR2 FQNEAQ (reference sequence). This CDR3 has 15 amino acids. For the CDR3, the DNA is TGTGCCAGCAGCTTAGTCTCTAGCGGGACGGACGAGCAGTACTTC. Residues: CASSLVSSGTDEQYF.

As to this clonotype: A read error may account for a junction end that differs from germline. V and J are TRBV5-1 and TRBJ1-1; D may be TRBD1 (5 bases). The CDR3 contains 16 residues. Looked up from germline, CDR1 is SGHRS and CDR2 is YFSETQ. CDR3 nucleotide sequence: TGCGCCAGCAACTTGGGGCAAGGATTTTTGAACACTGAAGCTTTCTTT. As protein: CASNLGQGFLNTEAFF.

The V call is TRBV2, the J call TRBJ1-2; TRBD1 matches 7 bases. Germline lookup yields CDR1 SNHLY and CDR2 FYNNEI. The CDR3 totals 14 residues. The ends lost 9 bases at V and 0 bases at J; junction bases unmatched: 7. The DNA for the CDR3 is TGTGCCAGTACGGACAGGCTTTCTAACTATGGCTACACCTTC. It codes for CASTDRLSNYGYTF.